This T cell receptor beta chain was recorded in a study of blood T cell repertoires in COVID-19. Study-level information: The United States, Italy and Spain supplied acute and convalescent COVID-19 samples. Sources were T cells, B-cell-depleted T cells, or PBMCs; the material itself was cDNA or gDNA.

Germline V gives CDR1 LGHDT, CDR2 YNNKEL (reference sequence). The V segment lost 2 bases and the J segment 5 bases; nucleotides outside the gene matches: 6. The CDR3 consists of 16 residues. Seattle researchers signed up patients amid active infection and tracked them longitudinally. As processed by the authors: Reference gene primer amplification gave estimated nucleated cell counts. Assay: immunoSEQ multiplex PCR; the TCRdb copy retains only in-frame clones and omits some. That table is the source of V, J and clone size, and D and trimming were worked out from the DNA. Of 84,000 or so clones in the sample, around 75% were seen once.

This TCR came from a man between 65 and 85 years old with COVID-19, enrolled during active disease. The sequenced sample was peripheral blood. This chain joins TRBV3-1 (or the pseudogene TRBV3-2) and TRBJ2-3; 11 nucleotides align to TRBD1. The CDR3 spells CASSQRDRGTEDTQYF. For the CDR3, the DNA is TGTGCCAGCAGCCAAAGGGACAGGGGGACGGAAGATACGCAGTATTTT.